The clone carrying this T cell receptor beta chain was observed a few times. Time point specified: pre-reinfection, 55 to 20 weeks before reinfection detection. The sorted cells went straight to TCR sequencing with no prior in vitro expansion. People who inject drugs from Montreal's HEPCO study were the donors. At all three reinfection time points, viable CD3+ CD8+ CD45RO- cells from two donors served as controls. This CDR3 contains 14 residues. V lost 4 bases and J 5 bases, leaving 12 bases between the germline ends. Germline loops: CDR1 MGHRA, CDR2 YSYEKL. Some clones are missing from TCRdb's copy, which holds only in-frame ones; the method was immunoSEQ multiplex PCR. The sample lists over 50,000 clones, roughly 89% occurring once. This entry comes from a study of memory CD8 T cells in hepatitis C reinfection. Across the whole study: Reinfection meant HCV RNA positivity after two negatives ≥60 days apart.

This chain joins TRBV4-1 and TRBJ2-1; the D gene is possibly TRBD2 (5 bases). The receptor was derived from a young man with hepatitis C virus infection. Sequenced material: naive CD8+ T cells sorted from blood. In DNA form, the CDR3 reads TGCGCCAGCAGCCCTCAGACTATTGACAATGAGCAGTTCTTC. The encoded protein is CASSPQTIDNEQFF.